Reported below is one TCR beta chain. The data were produced by immunoSEQ multiplex PCR, yet TCRdb's version contains in-frame clones alone and is incomplete. The sample consists of approximately 460,000 clones, roughly three quarters of them appearing once. The record originates from a study of shared clonotypes between healthy human individuals. The germline V gene encodes CDR1 MDHEN and CDR2 SYDVKM. With 3 bases clipped from V and 4 bases from J, the junction kept 10 bases outside the gene matches. This CDR3 has 17 amino acids. V is TRBV28 and J is TRBJ2-5; 11 bases fit TRBD1. The specimen sequenced was PBMCs. This TCR derives from a woman in her thirties or forties in good health. Some clones in this sample may be carry-over from other donors' samples. The CDR3, as DNA: TGTGCCAGCAGTTTGTTGGGACAGGGGGGTCTTGTAGAGACCCAGTACTTC. Its translation is CASSLLGQGGLVETQYF.